This T cell receptor (beta chain) stems from a study of blood T cell repertoires in COVID-19. TCRdb's copy holds only in-frame clones and misses some; the assay was immunoSEQ multiplex PCR. The data show 200,000 to 250,000 clones, with roughly 90% seen just once and approximately 2.6% held by the top ten. This CDR3 comprises 15 residues. Germline assignment: CDR1 SGDLS and CDR2 YYNGEE. With 1 base removed from V and 5 bases from J, the gap between germline ends came to 15 bases. The sample taken for sequencing was peripheral blood. The receptor comes from a woman aged 55-69 years with acute or convalescent COVID-19. The gene calls are TRBV9 and TRBJ1-2; D possibly corresponds to TRBD1 (5 bases). CDR3 residues: CASSVLAGNGYGYTF. In nucleotides, the CDR3 is TGTGCCAGCAGCGTATTAGCAGGGAATGGTTATGGCTACACCTTC.